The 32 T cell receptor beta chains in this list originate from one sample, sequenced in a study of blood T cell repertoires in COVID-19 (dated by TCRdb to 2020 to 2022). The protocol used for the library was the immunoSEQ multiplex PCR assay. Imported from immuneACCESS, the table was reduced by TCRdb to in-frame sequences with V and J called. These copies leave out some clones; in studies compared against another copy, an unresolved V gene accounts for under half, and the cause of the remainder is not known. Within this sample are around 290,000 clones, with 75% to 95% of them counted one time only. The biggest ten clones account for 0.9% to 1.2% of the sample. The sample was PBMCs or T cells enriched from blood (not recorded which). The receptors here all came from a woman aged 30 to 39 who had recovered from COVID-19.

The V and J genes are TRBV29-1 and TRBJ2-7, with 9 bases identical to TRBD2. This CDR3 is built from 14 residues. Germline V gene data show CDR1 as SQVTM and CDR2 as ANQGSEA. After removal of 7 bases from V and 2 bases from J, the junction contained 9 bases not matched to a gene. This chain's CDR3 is CSAKVAGGPYEQYF. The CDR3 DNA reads TGCAGCGCTAAGGTGGCGGGAGGGCCCTACGAGCAGTACTTC.

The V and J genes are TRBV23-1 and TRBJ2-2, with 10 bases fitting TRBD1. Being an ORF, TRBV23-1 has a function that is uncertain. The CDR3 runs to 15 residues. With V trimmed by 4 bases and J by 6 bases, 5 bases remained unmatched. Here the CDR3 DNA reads TGCGCCAGCAGTCGGGACAGGGGAAGTTCCGGGGAGCTGTTTTTT. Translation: CASSRDRGSSGELFF.

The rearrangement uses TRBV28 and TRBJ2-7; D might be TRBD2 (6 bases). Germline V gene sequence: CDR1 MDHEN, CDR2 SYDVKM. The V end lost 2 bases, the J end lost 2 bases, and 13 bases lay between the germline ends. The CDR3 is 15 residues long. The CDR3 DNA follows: TGTGCCAGCAGTTTAGGGGGGAGAGGGGCCTACGAGCAGTACTTC. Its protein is CASSLGGRGAYEQYF. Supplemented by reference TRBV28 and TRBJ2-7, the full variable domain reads DVKVTQSSRYLVKRTGEKVFLECVQDMDHENMFWYRQDPGLGLRLIYFSYDVKMKEKGDIPEGYSVSREKKERFSLILESASTNQTSMYLCASSLGGRGAYEQYFGPGTRLTVT.

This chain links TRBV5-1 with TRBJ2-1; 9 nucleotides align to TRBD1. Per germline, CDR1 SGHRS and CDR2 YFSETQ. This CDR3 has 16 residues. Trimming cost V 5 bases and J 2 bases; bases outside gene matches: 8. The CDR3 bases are TGCGCCAGCAGTAATCCCGGGACAGGGACCTACAATGAGCAGTTCTTC. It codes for CASSNPGTGTYNEQFF.

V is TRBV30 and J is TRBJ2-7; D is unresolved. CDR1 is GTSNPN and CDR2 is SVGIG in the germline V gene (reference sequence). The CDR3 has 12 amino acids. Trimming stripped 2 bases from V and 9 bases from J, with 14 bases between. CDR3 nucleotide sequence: TGTGCCTGGAGTCCAAAATCTATAGTGCAGTACTTC. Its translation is CAWSPKSIVQYF.

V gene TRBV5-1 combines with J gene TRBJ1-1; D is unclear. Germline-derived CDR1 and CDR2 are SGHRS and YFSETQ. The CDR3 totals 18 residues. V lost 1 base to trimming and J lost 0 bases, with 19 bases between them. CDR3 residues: CASSLPLKDGLMNTEAFF. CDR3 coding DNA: TGCGCCAGCAGCTTGCCTTTAAAGGACGGACTCATGAACACTGAAGCTTTCTTT.

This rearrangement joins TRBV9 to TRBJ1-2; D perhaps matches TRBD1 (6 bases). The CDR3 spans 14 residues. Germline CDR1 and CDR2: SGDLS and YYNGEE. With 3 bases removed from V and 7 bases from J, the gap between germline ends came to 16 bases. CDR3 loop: CASSDRTAFSGYTF. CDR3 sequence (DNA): TGTGCCAGCAGCGATCGGACAGCCTTCTCTGGCTACACCTTC.

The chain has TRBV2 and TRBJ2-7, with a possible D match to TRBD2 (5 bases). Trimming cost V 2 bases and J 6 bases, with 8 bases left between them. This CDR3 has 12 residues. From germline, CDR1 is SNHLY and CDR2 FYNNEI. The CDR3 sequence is CASSENRGEQYF. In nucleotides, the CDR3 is TGTGCCAGCAGTGAAAACCGGGGCGAGCAGTACTTC. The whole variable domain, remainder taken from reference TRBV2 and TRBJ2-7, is EPEVTQTPSHQVTQMGQEVILRCVPISNHLYFYWYRQILGQKVEFLVSFYNNEISEKSEIFDDQFSVERPDGSNFTLKIRSTKLEDSAMYFCASSENRGEQYFGPGTRLTVT.

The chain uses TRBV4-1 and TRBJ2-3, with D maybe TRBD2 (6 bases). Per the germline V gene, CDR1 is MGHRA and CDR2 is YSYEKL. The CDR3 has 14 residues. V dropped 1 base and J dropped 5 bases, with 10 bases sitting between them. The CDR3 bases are TGCGCCAGCAGCCAAGGGCCGGGGGTAGATACGCAGTATTTT. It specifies CASSQGPGVDTQYF.

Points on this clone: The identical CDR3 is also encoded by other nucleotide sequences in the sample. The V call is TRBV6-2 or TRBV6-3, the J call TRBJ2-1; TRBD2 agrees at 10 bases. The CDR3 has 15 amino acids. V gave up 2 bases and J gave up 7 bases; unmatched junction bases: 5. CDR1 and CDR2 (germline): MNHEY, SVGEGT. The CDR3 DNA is TGTGCCAGCAGTTACAGCGGGAGGGTTGGAAATGAGCAGTTCTTC. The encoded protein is CASSYSGRVGNEQFF.

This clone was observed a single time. CDR3 DNA sequence: TGCGCCAGCAGCCAAGCCTTACGGACAGGGTGGCATTCACCCCTCCACTTT. This sequence encodes CASSQALRTGWHSPLHF. This chain links TRBV4-1 with TRBJ1-6; the match to TRBD1 covers 8 bases. J was trimmed by 8 bases and V by 1 base; bases with no gene match: 10. The germline CDR1 and CDR2 sequences are MGHRA and YSYEKL. CDR3 length: 17 residues.

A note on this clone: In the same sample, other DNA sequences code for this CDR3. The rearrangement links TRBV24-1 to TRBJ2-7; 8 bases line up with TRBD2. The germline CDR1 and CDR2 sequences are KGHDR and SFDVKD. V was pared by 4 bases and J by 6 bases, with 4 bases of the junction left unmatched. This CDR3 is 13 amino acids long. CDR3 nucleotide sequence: TGTGCCACCAGTGACCCTGGACTAGCCGAGCAGTACTTC. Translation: CATSDPGLAEQYF.

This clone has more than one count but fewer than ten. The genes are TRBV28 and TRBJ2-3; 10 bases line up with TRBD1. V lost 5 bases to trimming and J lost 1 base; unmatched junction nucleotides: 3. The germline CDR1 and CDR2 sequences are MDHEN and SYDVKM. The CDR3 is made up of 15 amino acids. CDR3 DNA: TGTGCCAGCAGTGGCGGGACAGGGGGCACAGATACGCAGTATTTT. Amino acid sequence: CASSGGTGGTDTQYF. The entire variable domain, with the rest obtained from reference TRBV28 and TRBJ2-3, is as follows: DVKVTQSSRYLVKRTGEKVFLECVQDMDHENMFWYRQDPGLGLRLIYFSYDVKMKEKGDIPEGYSVSREKKERFSLILESASTNQTSMYLCASSGGTGGTDTQYFGPGTRLTVL.

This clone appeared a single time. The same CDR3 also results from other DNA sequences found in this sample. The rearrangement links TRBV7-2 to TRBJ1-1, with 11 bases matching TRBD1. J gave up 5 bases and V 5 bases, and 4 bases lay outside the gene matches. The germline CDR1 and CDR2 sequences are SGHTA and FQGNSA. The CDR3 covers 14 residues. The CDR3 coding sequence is TGTGCCAGCAGCCCGGACAGGGGGCGAACTGAAGCTTTCTTT. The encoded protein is CASSPDRGRTEAFF. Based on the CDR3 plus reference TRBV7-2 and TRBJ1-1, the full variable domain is GAGVSQSPSNKVTEKGKDVELRCDPISGHTALYWYRQSLGQGLEFLIYFQGNSAPDKSGLPSDRFSAERTGGSVSTLTIQRTQQEDSAVYLCASSPDRGRTEAFFGQGTRLTVV.

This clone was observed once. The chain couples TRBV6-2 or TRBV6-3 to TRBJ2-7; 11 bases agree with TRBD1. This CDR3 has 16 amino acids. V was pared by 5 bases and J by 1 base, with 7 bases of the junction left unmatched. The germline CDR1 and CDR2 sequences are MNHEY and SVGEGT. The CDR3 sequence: CASSDRDRGISYEQYF. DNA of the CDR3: TGTGCCAGCAGTGACCGGGACAGGGGGATTTCCTACGAGCAGTACTTC.

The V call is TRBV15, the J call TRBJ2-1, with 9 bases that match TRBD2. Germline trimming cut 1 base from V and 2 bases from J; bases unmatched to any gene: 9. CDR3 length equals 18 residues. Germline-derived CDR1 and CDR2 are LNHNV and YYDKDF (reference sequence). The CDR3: CATSRGVVAGGPYNEQFF. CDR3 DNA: TGTGCCACCAGCAGAGGGGTCGTGGCGGGAGGGCCCTACAATGAGCAGTTCTTC.

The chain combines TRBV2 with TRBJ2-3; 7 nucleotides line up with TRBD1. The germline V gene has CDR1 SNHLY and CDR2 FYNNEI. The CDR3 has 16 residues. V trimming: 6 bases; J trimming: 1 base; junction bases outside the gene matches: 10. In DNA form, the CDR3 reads TGTGCCAGCAGCCCACTAGGGACAGTCGGCACAGATACGCAGTATTTT. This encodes CASSPLGTVGTDTQYF.

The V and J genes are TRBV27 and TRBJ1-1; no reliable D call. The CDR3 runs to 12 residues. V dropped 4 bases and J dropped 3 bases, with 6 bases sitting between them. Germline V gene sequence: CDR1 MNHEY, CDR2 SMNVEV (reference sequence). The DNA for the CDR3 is TGTGCCAGCAGTTCGGTTGACACTGAAGCTTTCTTT. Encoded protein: CASSSVDTEAFF.

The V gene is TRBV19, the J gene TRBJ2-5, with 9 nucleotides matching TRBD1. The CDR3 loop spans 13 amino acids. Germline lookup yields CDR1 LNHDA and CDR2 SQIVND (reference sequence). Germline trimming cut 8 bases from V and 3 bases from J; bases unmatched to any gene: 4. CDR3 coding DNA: TGTGCCAGTGGGACAGGGACCGAAGAGACCCAGTACTTC. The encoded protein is CASGTGTEETQYF.

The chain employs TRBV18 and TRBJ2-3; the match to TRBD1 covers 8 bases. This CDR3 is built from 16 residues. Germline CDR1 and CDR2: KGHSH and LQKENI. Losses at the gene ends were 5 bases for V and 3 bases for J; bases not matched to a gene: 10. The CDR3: CASSSGQGSMTDTQYF. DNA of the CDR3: TGTGCCAGCTCATCTGGACAGGGAAGTATGACAGATACGCAGTATTTT.

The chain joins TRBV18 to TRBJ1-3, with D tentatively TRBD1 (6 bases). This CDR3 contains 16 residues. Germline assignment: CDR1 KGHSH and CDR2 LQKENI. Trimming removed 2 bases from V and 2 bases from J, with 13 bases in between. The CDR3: CASSPIPTGTGNTIYF. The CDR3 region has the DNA TGTGCCAGCTCACCAATCCCAACAGGGACTGGAAACACCATATATTTT.

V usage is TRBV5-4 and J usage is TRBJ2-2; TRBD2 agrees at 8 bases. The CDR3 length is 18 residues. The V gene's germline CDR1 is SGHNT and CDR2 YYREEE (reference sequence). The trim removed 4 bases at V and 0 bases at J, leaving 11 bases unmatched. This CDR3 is CASSPKKETSANTGELFF. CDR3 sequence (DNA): TGTGCCAGCAGCCCCAAGAAGGAGACTAGCGCGAACACCGGGGAGCTGTTTTTT.

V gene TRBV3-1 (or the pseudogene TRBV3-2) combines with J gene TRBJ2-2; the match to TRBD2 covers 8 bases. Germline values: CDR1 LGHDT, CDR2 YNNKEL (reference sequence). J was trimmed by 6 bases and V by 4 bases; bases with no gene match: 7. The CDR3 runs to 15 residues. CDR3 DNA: TGTGCCAGCAGCCTCCAGCGGGAGAAGGCCGGGGAGCTGTTTTTT. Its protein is CASSLQREKAGELFF.

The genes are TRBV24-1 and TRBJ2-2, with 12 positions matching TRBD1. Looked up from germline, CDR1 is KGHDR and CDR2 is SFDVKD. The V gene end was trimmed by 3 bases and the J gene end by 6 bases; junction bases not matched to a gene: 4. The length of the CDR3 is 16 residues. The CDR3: CATSDPGTGGSGELFF. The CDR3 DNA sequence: TGTGCCACCAGTGATCCCGGGACAGGGGGCTCCGGGGAGCTGTTTTTT.

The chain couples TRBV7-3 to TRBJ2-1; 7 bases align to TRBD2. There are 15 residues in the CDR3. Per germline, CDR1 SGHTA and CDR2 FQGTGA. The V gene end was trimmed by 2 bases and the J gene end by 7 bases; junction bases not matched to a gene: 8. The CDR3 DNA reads TGTGCCAGCAGCTTATATGCGGGAGCGGGGAATGAGCAGTTCTTC. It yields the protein CASSLYAGAGNEQFF.

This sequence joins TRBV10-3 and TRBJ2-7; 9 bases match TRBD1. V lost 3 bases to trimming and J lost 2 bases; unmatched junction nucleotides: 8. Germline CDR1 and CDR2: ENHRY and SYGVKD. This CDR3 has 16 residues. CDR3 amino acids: CAISDAGQGLAYEQYF. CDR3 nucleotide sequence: TGTGCCATCAGTGACGCTGGACAGGGGCTGGCCTACGAGCAGTACTTC.

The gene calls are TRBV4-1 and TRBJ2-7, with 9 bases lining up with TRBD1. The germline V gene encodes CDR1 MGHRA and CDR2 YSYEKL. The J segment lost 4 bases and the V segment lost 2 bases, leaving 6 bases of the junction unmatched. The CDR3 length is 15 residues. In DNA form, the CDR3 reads TGCGCCAGCAGCCAACAGGGACAGGGATTATACGAGCAGTACTTC. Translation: CASSQQGQGLYEQYF.

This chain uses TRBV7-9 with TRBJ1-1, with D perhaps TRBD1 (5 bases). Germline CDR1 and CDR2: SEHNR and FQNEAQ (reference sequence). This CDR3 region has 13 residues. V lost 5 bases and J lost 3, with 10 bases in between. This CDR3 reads CASSEDTDTEAFF. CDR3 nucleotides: TGTGCCAGCAGCGAGGACACGGACACTGAAGCTTTCTTT.

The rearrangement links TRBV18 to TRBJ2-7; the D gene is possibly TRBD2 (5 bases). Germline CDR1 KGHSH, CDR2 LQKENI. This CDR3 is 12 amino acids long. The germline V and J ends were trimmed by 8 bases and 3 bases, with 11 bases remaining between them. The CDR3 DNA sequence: TGTGCCAGCCAATCGGGGATCTACGAGCAGTACTTC. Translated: CASQSGIYEQYF.

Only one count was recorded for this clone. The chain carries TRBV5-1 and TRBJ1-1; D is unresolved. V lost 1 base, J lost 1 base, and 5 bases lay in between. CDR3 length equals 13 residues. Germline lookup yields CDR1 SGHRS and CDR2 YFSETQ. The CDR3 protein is CASSLTPNTEAFF. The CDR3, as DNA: TGCGCCAGCAGCTTGACACCGAACACTGAAGCTTTCTTT.

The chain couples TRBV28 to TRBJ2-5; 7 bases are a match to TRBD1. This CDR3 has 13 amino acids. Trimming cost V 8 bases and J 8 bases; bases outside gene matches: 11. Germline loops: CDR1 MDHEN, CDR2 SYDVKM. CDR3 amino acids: CASLKTGPATQYF. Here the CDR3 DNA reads TGTGCCAGCCTAAAGACAGGGCCGGCCACCCAGTACTTC.

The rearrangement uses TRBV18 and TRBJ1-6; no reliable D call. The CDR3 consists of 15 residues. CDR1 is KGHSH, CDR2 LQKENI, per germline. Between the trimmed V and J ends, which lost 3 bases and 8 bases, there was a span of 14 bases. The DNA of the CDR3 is TGTGCCAGCTCACCTGGAGGACCTTCGGATTCACCCCTCCACTTT. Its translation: CASSPGGPSDSPLHF.